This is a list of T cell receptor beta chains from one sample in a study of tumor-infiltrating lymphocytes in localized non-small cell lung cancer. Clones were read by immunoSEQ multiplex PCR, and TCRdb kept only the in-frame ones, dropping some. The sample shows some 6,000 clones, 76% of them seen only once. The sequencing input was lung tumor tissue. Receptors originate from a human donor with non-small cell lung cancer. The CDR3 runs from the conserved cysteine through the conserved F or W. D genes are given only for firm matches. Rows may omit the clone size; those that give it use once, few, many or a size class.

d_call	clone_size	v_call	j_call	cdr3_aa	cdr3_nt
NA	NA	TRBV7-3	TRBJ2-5	CASSFLGGGPQETQYF	TGTGCCAGCAGCTTCTTAGGGGGAGGCCCCCAAGAGACCCAGTACTTC
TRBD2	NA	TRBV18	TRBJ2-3	CASSSSGGSTDTQYF	TGTGCCAGCTCATCGAGCGGGGGAAGCACAGATACGCAGTATTTT
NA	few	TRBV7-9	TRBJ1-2	CASSLYPSLTYGYTF	TGTGCCAGCAGCTTATACCCGAGTTTGACCTATGGCTACACCTTC
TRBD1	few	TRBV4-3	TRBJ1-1	CASSLIQGGRSEAFF	TGCGCCAGCAGCCTTATCCAGGGGGGGCGATCTGAAGCTTTCTTT
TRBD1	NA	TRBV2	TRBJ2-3	CASSPGTGVPDTQYF	TGTGCCAGCAGCCCCGGGACAGGGGTCCCAGATACGCAGTATTTT
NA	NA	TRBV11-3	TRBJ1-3	CASSSRQTSGNTIYF	TGTGCCAGCAGCTCCCGACAGACCTCTGGAAACACCATATATTTT
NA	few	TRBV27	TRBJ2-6	CASSTGISGANVLTF	TGTGCCAGCAGTACGGGGATCTCTGGGGCCAACGTCCTGACTTTC
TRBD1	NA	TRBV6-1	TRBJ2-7	CASSENRGEQYF	TGTGCCAGCAGTGAAAACAGGGGCGAGCAGTACTTC
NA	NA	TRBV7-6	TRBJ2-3	CASSFNPVTLTDTQYF	TGTGCCAGCAGCTTTAACCCCGTGACCCTCACAGATACGCAGTATTTT
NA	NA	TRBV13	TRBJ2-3	CASSPQRAESRDTQYF	TGTGCCAGCAGTCCCCAGCGGGCCGAATCCCGGGATACGCAGTATTTT
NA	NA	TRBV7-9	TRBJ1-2	CASSLRHEVNHGYTF	TGTGCCAGCAGCTTACGCCATGAGGTTAATCATGGCTACACCTTC
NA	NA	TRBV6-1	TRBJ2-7	CASSEARLGGHYEQYF	TGTGCCAGCAGTGAAGCGAGGCTTGGTGGACACTACGAGCAGTACTTC
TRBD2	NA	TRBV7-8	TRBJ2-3	CASSALWGLAGGDTQYF	TGTGCCAGCAGCGCCCTTTGGGGACTAGCGGGGGGCGATACGCAGTATTTT
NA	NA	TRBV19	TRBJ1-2	CASSIEAGNYGYTF	TGTGCCAGTAGTATAGAAGCAGGGAACTATGGCTACACCTTC
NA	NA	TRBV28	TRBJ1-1	CASSLNNPYEAFF	TGTGCCAGCAGTTTGAACAACCCGTATGAAGCTTTCTTT
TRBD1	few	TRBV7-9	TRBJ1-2	CASSPGTGGPYGYTF	TGTGCCAGCAGCCCTGGGACAGGGGGACCCTATGGCTACACCTTC
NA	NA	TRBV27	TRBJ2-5	CASSFSGGGQETQYF	TGTGCCAGCAGTTTCTCGGGGGGCGGACAAGAGACCCAGTACTTC
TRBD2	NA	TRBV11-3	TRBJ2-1	CASSASVPGLAGRVEQFF	TGTGCCAGCAGCGCCTCCGTACCGGGACTAGCGGGAAGGGTTGAGCAGTTCTTC
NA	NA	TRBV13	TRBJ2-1	CASSPVRDTFAYEQFF	TGTGCCAGCAGCCCCGTCCGGGACACCTTTGCTTATGAGCAGTTCTTC
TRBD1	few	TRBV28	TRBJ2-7	CASTPGQPPFEQYF	TGTGCCAGTACTCCGGGACAGCCACCTTTCGAGCAGTACTTC
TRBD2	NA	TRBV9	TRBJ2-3	CASSAAGRGGLDTQYF	TGTGCCAGCAGCGCGGCTGGGCGGGGGGGCCTGGATACGCAGTATTTT
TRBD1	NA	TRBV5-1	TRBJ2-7	CASSLLDGTGLHEQYF	TGCGCCAGCAGCCTTTTAGACGGGACAGGGTTGCACGAGCAGTACTTC
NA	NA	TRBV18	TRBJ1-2	CASSPPTESYGYTF	TGTGCCAGCTCACCACCGACAGAGTCCTATGGCTACACCTTC
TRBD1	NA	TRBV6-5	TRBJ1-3	CASRPGGGNTIYF	TGTGCCAGCAGACCAGGGGGGGGAAACACCATATATTTT
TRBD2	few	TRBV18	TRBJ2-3	CASSPVLAGDRTDTQYF	TGTGCCAGCTCACCAGTGTTAGCGGGGGACCGCACAGATACGCAGTATTTT
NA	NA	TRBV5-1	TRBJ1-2	CASSSADRIYGYTF	TGCGCCAGCAGCTCAGCGGACAGAATCTATGGCTACACCTTC
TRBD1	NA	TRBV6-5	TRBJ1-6	CASSSGTGFDNSPLHF	TGTGCCAGCAGTTCGGGGACAGGGTTTGATAATTCACCCCTCCACTTT
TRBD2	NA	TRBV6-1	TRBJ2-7	CAGGEFSYEQYF	TGTGCCGGGGGGGAGTTCTCCTACGAGCAGTACTTC
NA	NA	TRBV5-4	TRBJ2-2	CAAGQPNTGELFF	TGTGCCGCGGGACAGCCGAACACCGGGGAGCTGTTTTTT
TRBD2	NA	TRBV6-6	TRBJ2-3	CASSGGLAVSTDTQYF	TGTGCCAGCAGTGGGGGACTAGCGGTGAGCACAGATACGCAGTATTTT
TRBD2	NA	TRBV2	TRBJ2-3	CASRATSGGTDTQYF	TGTGCCAGCAGGGCGACTAGCGGGGGCACAGATACGCAGTATTTT
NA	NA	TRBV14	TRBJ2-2	CASRPQGTGELFF	TGTGCCAGCAGACCACAGGGTACCGGGGAGCTGTTTTTT
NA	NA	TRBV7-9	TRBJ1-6	CASTPGTQSNSPLHF	TGTGCCAGCACCCCCGGGACACAGTCTAATTCACCCCTCCACTTT
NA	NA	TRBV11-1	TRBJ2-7	CASSLALSRTVTYEQYF	TGTGCCAGCAGCTTAGCGCTCTCTCGGACAGTGACCTACGAGCAGTACTTC
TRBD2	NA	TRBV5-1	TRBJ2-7	CASSLGTSGPYEQYF	TGCGCCAGCAGCTTGGGAACTAGCGGTCCATACGAGCAGTACTTC
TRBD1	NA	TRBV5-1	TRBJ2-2	CASSLAPGTERTGELFF	TGCGCCAGCAGCTTAGCCCCCGGGACAGAACGCACCGGGGAGCTGTTTTTT
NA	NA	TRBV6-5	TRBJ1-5	CASSYSQGRQPQHF	TGTGCCAGCAGTTACTCACAGGGTCGGCAGCCCCAGCATTTT
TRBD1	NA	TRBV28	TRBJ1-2	CASATGENGYTF	TGTGCCAGTGCAACAGGGGAAAATGGCTACACCTTC
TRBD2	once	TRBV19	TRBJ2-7	CASRDGGERYEQYF	TGTGCCAGCCGGGATGGGGGGGAGAGGTACGAGCAGTACTTC
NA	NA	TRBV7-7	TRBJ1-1	CASSLKANTEAFF	TGTGCTAGCAGCTTAAAAGCGAACACTGAAGCTTTCTTT
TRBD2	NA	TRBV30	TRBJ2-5	CAWRGGETQYF	TGTGCCTGGAGGGGGGGGGAGACCCAGTACTTC
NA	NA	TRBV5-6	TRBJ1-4	CASSPGPTTNEKLFF	TGTGCCAGCAGCCCAGGGCCAACAACTAATGAAAAACTGTTTTTT
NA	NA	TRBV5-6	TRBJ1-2	CASSAQGYGYTF	TGTGCCAGCAGCGCTCAGGGTTATGGCTACACCTTC